This TCR beta chain was recovered during a study of CD8 T cells in Susac syndrome. V was trimmed by 3 bases and J by 3 bases, leaving 12 bases between them. This CDR3 is 15 amino acids long. CDR1 and CDR2 (germline): SGHRS, YFSETQ. cDNA came from about 0.5 to 1 ug RNA primed by random hexamers. Across 54 Vbeta and 13 Jbeta, immunoSEQ multiplex PCR amplified TCR beta CDR3. TCRdb itself ran the immunoSEQ multiplex PCR reads through MiXCR, one entry per CDR3 protein. The sample has 150,000 to 200,000 distinct CDR3 sequences, about 96% seen once. The study sequenced TCR beta in blood CD8+ and CD4+ T cells. The patients who served as multiple sclerosis controls were treatment-naive and had stable or active relapsing-remitting disease that fulfilled the revised McDonald criteria. FACS was used to enrich TEMRA cells, whereas the CD8+ and CD4+ T cells were obtained by negative isolation.

The sample comprised CD4+ T cells from PBMCs. The clonotype comes from a human donor with multiple sclerosis. The rearrangement uses TRBV5-1 and TRBJ2-2; possible D gene TRBD2, 7 bases. The CDR3 DNA reads as TGCGCCAGCAGCTGGGGGGGCCCGGACACCGGGGAGCTGTTTTTT. It translates to CASSWGGPDTGELFF.